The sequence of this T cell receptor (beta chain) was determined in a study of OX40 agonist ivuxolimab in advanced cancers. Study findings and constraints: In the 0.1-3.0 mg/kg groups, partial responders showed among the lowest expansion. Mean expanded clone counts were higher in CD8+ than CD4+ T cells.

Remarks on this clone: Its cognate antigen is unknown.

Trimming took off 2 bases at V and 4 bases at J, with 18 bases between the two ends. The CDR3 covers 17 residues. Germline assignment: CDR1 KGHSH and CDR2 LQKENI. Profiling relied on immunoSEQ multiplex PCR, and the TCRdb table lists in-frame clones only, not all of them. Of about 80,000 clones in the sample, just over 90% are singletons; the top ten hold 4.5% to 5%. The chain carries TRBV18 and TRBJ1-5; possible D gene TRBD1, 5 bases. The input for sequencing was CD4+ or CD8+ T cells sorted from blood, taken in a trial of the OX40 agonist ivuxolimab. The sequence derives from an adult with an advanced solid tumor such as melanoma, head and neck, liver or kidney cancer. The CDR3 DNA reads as TGTGCCAGCTCACCAGGGGCGGTTTCTCCTCGGAATCAGCCCCAGCATTTT. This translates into CASSPGAVSPRNQPQHF.